This entry lists 12 T cell receptor beta chains sequenced from one sample in a study of shared clonotypes between healthy human individuals. Sequencing was performed with immunoSEQ multiplex PCR; in TCRdb, only in-frame clones are kept and a portion is missing. The profile covers about 980,000 clones, with less than 85% appearing a single time and approximately 1.5% taken by the ten largest. Source material: memory CD4+ T cells sorted from blood. The subset: CD45RA-negative fraction. The receptors were gathered from a man aged 18 to 30 in good health.

This clone came up a few times. CDR3: CATQSSYSNQPQHF. DNA of the CDR3: TGTGCTACCCAAAGCAGCTATAGCAATCAGCCCCAGCATTTT. V and J are TRBV19 and TRBJ1-5; D gene uncertain. The CDR3 loop spans 14 amino acids. Germline values: CDR1 LNHDA, CDR2 SQIVND (reference sequence).

The chain is built from TRBV6-1 and TRBJ2-7, with D perhaps TRBD2 (6 bases). Trimming shortened V by 6 bases and J by 4 bases, and 10 bases separated the two germline ends. This CDR3 contains 12 residues. Germline V gene sequence: CDR1 MNHNS, CDR2 SASEGT. In DNA form, the CDR3 reads TGTGCCAGCAGCATGGGGGGTTACGAGCAGTACTTC. It translates to CASSMGGYEQYF.

This rearrangement joins TRBV7-9 to TRBJ2-5, with a possible D match to TRBD1 (6 bases). This CDR3 comprises 15 residues. Germline-derived CDR1 and CDR2 are SEHNR and FQNEAQ (reference sequence). Trimming left V 3 bases short and J 2 bases short, with 13 bases between. In DNA form, the CDR3 reads TGTGCCAGCAGCTTCGACAGGACCGTACAAGAGACCCAGTACTTC. This codes for CASSFDRTVQETQYF.

The chain couples TRBV6-6 to TRBJ1-6; TRBD1 might be the D (6 bases). Trimming cost V 10 bases and J 13 bases, with 20 bases left between them. The CDR3 extends over 13 amino acids. Looked up from germline, CDR1 is MNHNY and CDR2 is SVGAGI (reference sequence). Here the CDR3 DNA reads TGTGCCAATAACAGGGAGTTGGGGTTCCCCCTCCACTTT. This translates into CANNRELGFPLHF.

The chain couples TRBV11-2 to TRBJ2-7; 7 positions match TRBD2. V lost 1 base, J lost 1 base, and 4 bases stayed unmatched. CDR3 length: 15 residues. CDR1 SGHAT and CDR2 FQNNGV come from the germline V gene. In DNA, the CDR3 is TGTGCCAGCAGCTTAGGGGCTAGCGGTTCCTACGAGCAGTACTTC. Amino acid sequence: CASSLGASGSYEQYF.

The chain has TRBV2 and TRBJ1-2; D not resolved. Trimming removed 4 bases at V and 0 bases at J, with 9 bases between. In germline, CDR1 is SNHLY, CDR2 FYNNEI. CDR3 size: 14 residues. The CDR3 spells CASSVNPANYGYTF. The CDR3 region has the DNA TGTGCCAGCAGTGTAAATCCCGCTAACTATGGCTACACCTTC.

CDR3 nucleotides: TGTGCCAGCAGCCCCGGGGACACTGAAGCTTTCTTT. Its translation is CASSPGDTEAFF. The V call is TRBV5-4, the J call TRBJ1-1, with D unresolved. V gave up 4 bases and J gave up 3 bases, with 7 bases separating them. Germline CDR1 reads SGHNT; CDR2 reads YYREEE (reference sequence). The CDR3 runs 12 residues.

The chain employs TRBV5-1 and TRBJ2-7, with 8 bases matching TRBD1. The CDR3 length is 15 residues. Germline CDR1 SGHRS, CDR2 YFSETQ. V gave up 0 bases and J gave up 1 base; unmatched junction bases: 3. The CDR3 DNA reads as TGCGCCAGCAGCTTGGACAGGGGGGCATCCTACGAGCAGTACTTC. Translated, it gives CASSLDRGASYEQYF.

The table lists this clone with a count of one. The chain carries TRBV5-4 and TRBJ1-6; D unresolved. This CDR3 has 14 residues. CDR1 is SGHNT and CDR2 is YYREEE in the germline V gene (reference sequence). Trimming cost V 0 bases and J 5 bases, with 6 bases left between them. The CDR3 sequence is CASSLAADNSPLHF. DNA of the CDR3: TGTGCCAGCAGCTTGGCAGCCGATAATTCACCCCTCCACTTT. Full variable domain (missing parts from reference TRBV5-4 and TRBJ1-6): ETGVTQSPTHLIKTRGQQVTLRCSSQSGHNTVSWYQQALGQGPQFIFQYYREEENGRGNFPPRFSGLQFPNYSSELNVNALELDDSALYLCASSLAADNSPLHFGNGTRLTVT.

This chain connects TRBV19 to TRBJ1-3; D remains unclear. CDR3 size: 15 residues. V was trimmed by 3 bases and J by 7 bases, leaving 16 bases between them. Per germline, CDR1 LNHDA and CDR2 SQIVND (reference sequence). Written as DNA, the CDR3 is TGTGCCAGTAGTATGCAGACGGGCATGGGCAACACCATATATTTT. Protein: CASSMQTGMGNTIYF.

This clone was observed many times. Other DNA sequences in the sample encode the same CDR3. The V gene is TRBV7-6, the J gene TRBJ1-2, with a tentative D call TRBD1 (5 bases). CDR1 and CDR2 from the germline V gene are SGHVS and FNYEAQ. This CDR3 region has 13 residues. V dropped 5 bases and J dropped 2 bases, with 9 bases sitting between them. The CDR3: CASSPQGNYGYTF. CDR3 DNA: TGTGCCAGCAGCCCTCAGGGAAACTATGGCTACACCTTC.

The rearrangement uses TRBV6-1 and TRBJ1-6, with D tentatively TRBD1 (5 bases). CDR1 is MNHNS and CDR2 is SASEGT in the germline V gene. The ends were cut back, 4 bases at V and 7 bases at J, with 11 bases in the middle. There are 14 residues in the CDR3. CDR3 in DNA: TGTGCCAGCAGTGGAGCGGGGGAAAATTCACCCCTCCACTTT. This sequence encodes CASSGAGENSPLHF.